Listed below are T cell receptor beta chains from one sample, sequenced in a study of blood T cells in healthy people across ages. TCRdb re-analysed the 5' RACE reads in MiXCR, keeping a single row per CDR3 protein. The sample contains about 2 million distinct CDR3 sequences, around 48% of which appear only once. Sequencing was carried out using blood. These receptors were taken from a woman aged 35 to 49 in good health. Each CDR3 is given without its conserved first and last residue.

TRBJ2-7,TRBV27,ASSLNSWGEQY
TRBJ2-5,TRBV24-1,ATSDPYQETQY
TRBJ2-5,TRBV20-1,SRLSSETQY
TRBJ2-7,TRBV6-1,ASSEAGGREHEQY
TRBJ2-1,TRBV12-3/TRBV12-4,ASSLAVGHNEQF
TRBJ2-7,TRBV7-2,ASSPVRLGVFEQY
TRBJ2-3,TRBV12-3/TRBV12-4,ASSPERANTQY
NA,TRBV29-1,SVEGAGGASYNEQY
TRBJ1-1,TRBV10-3,AISGDRTPSNEAF
TRBJ1-2,TRBV12-5,ASGETGIRDGYT
NA,TRBV20-1,SASRQGLYEQY
TRBJ2-3,TRBV27,ASSSSTGDFTDTQY
TRBJ1-2,TRBV28,ASSRPLGGIHGYT
TRBJ1-5,TRBV7-2,ASSFKRNQPQH
TRBJ2-5,TRBV20-1,SARRGGTSGQETQY
TRBJ2-2,TRBV12-3/TRBV12-4,AGSVGRGRLYTGELF
TRBJ2-7,TRBV7-9,ASGGRYEQY
TRBJ2-5,TRBV20-1,SARGPSRGLTQY
TRBJ1-6,TRBV6-5,ASSYSTLSYNSPLH
TRBJ2-1,TRBV6-5,ASSYRSGGLFYNEQF
TRBJ2-7,TRBV7-9,ASSFKKLSYEQY
TRBJ2-3,TRBV4-3,ASSQDPRGSGGANTQY
TRBJ2-4,TRBV20-1,SNKNIGQGENIQY
TRBJ1-6,TRBV20-1,SASSWGPNSPLH
TRBJ2-5,TRBV29-1,SVVGTKETQY
TRBJ1-1,TRBV12-3/TRBV12-4,ASSSQEKNTEAF
TRBJ2-5,TRBV12-3/TRBV12-4,ASSTQRGSETQY
TRBJ1-2,TRBV9,ASSTGRTAYGYT
TRBJ1-1,TRBV9,ASRRQGLDTEAF
TRBJ2-1,TRBV2,ASSEGTGEANEQF
TRBJ2-3,TRBV3-1,ASSPLGAGTDTQY
TRBJ2-3,TRBV12-3/TRBV12-4,ASSPGVSTDTQY
TRBJ2-1,TRBV15,ATSRVGTGGGQF